This TCR beta chain was sequenced for a study of cytomegalovirus exposure and HLA in healthy donors. The CDR3 totals 17 residues. CDR1 is SGDLS and CDR2 is YYNGEE in the germline V gene. Trimming left V 0 bases short and J 5 bases short, with 17 bases between. In this sample, this clone turned up a few times. Amplification used 60 Vbeta primers and 13 Jbeta primers. Repertoires were generated with immunoSEQ multiplex PCR, while TCRdb's copy carries only in-frame clones and drops some. The sample carries 60,000 to 75,000 clones, approximately 74% recorded once. The source is a woman aged 25 to 39 in good health and CMV-seropositive. Sequenced sample: PBMCs. The chain links TRBV9 to TRBJ1-4, with D perhaps TRBD1 (6 bases). The DNA for the CDR3 is TGTGCCAGCAGCGTAGAATCTGGGGGCCTCCTAAATGAAAAACTGTTTTTT. Translated, it gives CASSVESGGLLNEKLFF.